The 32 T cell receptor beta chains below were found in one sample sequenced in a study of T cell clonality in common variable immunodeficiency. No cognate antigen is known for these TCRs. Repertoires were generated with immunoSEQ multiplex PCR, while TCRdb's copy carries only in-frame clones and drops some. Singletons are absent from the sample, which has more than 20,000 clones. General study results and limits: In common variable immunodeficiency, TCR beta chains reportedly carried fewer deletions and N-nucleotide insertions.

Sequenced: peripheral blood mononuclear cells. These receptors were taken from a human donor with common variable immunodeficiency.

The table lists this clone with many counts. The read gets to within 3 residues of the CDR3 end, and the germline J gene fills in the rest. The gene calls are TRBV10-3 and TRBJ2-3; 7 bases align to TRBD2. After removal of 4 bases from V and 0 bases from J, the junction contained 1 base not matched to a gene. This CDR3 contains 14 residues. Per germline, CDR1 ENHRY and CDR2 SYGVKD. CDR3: CAISAGLSTDTQYF. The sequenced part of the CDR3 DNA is TGTGCCATCAGTGCGGGACTAAGCACAGATACG.

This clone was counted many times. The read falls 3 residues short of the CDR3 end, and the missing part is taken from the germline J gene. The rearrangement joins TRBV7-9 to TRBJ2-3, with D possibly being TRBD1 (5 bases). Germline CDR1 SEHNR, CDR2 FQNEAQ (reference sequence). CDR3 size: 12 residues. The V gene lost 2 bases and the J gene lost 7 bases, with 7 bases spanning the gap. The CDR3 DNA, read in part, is TGTGCCAGCAGCTTACAGGGTCATACG. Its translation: CASSLQGHT. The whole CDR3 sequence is CASSLQGHTQYF. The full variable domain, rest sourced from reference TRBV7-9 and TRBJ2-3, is DTGVSQNPRHKITKRGQNVTFRCDPISEHNRLYWYRQTLGQGPEFLTYFQNEAQLEKSRLLSDRFSAERPKGSFSTLEIQRTEQGDSAMYLCASSLQGHTQYFGPGTRLTVL.

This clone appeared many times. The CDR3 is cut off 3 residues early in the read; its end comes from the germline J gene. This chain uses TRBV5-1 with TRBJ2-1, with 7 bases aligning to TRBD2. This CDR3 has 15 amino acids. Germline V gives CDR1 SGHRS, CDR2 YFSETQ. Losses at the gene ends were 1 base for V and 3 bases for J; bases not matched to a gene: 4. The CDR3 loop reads CASSLSGLVYNEQFF. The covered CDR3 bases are TGCGCCAGCAGCTTGTCCGGACTAGTCTACAATGAG.

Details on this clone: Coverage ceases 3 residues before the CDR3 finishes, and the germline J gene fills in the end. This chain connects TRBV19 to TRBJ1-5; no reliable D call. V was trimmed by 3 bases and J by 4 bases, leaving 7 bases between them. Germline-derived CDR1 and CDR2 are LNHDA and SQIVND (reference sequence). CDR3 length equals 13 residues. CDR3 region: CASSISYNQPQHF. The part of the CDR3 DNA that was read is TGTGCCAGTAGTATTTCCTATAATCAGCCC.

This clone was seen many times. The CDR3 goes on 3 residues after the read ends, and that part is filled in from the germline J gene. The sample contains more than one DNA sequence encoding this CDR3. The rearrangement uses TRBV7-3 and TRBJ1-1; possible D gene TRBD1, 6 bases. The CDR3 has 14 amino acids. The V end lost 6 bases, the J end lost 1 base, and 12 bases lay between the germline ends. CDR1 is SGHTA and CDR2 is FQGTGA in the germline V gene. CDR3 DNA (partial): TGTGCCAGCAGGGCCGGGACAACGAACACTGAA. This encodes CASRAGTTNTE. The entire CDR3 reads CASRAGTTNTEAFF.

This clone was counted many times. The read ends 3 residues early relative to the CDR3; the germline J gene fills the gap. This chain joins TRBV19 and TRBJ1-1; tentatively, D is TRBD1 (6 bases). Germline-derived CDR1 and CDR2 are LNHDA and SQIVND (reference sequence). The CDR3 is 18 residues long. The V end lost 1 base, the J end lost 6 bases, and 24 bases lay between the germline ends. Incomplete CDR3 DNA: TGTGCCAGTAGTATAGCCCGCGGTCTGGTGGGGGCAAGGGCTGAA. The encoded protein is CASSIARGLVGARAE. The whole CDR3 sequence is CASSIARGLVGARAEAFF.

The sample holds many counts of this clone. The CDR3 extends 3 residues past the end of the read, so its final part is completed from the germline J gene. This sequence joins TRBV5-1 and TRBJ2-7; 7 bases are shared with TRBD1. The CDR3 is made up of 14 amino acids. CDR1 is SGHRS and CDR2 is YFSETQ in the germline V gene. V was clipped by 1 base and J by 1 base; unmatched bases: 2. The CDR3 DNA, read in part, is TGCGCCAGCAGCTTGTCGGGACAGTCCTACGAG. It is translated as CASSLSGQSYE. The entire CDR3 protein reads CASSLSGQSYEQYF.

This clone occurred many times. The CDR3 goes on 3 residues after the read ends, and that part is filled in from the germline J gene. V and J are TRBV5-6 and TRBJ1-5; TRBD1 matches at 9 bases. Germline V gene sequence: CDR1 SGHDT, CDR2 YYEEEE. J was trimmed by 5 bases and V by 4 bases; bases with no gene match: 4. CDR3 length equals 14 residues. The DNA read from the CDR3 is TGTGCCAGCAGCAGCACAGGGGGCCATCAGCCC. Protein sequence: CASSSTGGHQP. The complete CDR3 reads CASSSTGGHQPQHF.

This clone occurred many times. CDR3: CASRLQGQGYGYTF. The CDR3 bases that were read are TGCGCCAGCAGACTACAAGGACAGGGCTATGGC. V usage is TRBV5-1 and J usage is TRBJ1-2, with 8 bases fitting TRBD1. The read terminates 3 residues before the CDR3 end, so the remaining end is supplied by the germline J gene. CDR3 size: 14 residues. Trimming took 5 bases from V and 4 from J; bases not matched to a gene: 7. Germline V gives CDR1 SGHRS, CDR2 YFSETQ.

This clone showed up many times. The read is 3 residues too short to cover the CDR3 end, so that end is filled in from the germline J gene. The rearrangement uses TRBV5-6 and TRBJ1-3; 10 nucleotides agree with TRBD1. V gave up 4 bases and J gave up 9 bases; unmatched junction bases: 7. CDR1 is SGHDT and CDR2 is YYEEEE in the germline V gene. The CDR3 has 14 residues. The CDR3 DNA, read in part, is TGTGCCAGCAGCGAGGGACAGGGGAGGGCCACC. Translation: CASSEGQGRAT. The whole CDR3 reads CASSEGQGRATIYF.

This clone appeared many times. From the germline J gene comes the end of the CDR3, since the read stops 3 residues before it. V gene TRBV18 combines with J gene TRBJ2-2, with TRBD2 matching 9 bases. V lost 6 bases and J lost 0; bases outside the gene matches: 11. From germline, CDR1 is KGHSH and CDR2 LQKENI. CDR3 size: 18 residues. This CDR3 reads CASSPQLAGIANTGELFF. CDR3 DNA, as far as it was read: TGTGCCAGCTCTCCCCAACTAGCGGGCATCGCGAACACCGGGGAG.

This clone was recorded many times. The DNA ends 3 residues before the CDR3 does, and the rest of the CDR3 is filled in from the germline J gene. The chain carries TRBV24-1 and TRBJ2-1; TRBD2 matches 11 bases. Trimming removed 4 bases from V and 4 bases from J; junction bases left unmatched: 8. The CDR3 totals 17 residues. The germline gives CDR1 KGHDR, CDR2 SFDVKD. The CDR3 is CATSEVSSGGSYNEQFF. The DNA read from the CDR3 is TGTGCCACCAGTGAAGTCTCTAGCGGGGGGTCGTACAATGAG.

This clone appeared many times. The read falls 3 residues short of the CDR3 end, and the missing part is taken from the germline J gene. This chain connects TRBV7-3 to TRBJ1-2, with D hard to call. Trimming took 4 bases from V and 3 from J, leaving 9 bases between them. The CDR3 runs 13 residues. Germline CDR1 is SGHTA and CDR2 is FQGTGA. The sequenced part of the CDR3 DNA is TGTGCCAGCAGCTCCTCCGGGGACTATGGC. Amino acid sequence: CASSSSGDYG. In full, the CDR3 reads CASSSSGDYGYTF.

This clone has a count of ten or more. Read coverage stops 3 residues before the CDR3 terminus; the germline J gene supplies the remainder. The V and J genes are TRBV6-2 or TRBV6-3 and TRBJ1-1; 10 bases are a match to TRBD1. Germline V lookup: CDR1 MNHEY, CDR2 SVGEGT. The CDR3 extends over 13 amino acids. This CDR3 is CASERQGAKEAFF. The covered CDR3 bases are TGTGCCAGCGAAAGACAGGGGGCTAAAGAA.

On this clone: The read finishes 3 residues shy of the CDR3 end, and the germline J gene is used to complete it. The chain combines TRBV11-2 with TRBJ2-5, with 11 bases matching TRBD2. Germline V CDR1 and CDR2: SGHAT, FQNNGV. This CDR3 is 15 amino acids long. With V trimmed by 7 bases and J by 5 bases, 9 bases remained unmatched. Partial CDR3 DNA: TGTGCCAGCACCCCTAGCGGGGGGTTTTTGGAGACC. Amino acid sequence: CASTPSGGFLET. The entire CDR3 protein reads CASTPSGGFLETQYF.

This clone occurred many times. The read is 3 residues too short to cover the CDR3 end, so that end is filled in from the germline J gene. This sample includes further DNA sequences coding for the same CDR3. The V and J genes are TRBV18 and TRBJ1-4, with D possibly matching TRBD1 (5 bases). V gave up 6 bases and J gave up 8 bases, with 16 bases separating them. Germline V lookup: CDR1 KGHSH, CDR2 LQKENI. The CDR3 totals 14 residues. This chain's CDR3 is CASSGGHSGEKLFF. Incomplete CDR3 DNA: TGTGCCAGCTCCGGTGGACACTCTGGGGAAAAA.

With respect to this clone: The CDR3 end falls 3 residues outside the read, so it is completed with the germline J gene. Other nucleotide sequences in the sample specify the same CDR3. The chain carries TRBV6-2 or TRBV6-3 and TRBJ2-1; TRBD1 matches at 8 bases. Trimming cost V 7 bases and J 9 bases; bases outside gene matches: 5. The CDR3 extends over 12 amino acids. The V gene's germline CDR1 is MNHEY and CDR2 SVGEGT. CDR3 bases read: TGTGCCAGCACGGACAGGGTGGCTGAG. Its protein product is CASTDRVAE. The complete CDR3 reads CASTDRVAEQFF.

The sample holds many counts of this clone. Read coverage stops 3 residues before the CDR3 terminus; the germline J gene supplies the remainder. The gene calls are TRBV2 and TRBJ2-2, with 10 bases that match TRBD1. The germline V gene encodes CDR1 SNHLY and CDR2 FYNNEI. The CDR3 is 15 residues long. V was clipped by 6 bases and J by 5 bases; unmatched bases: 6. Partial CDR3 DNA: TGTGCCAGCAGACCCGGGACAGGGGTTACCGGGGAG. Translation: CASRPGTGVTGE. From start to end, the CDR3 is CASRPGTGVTGELFF.

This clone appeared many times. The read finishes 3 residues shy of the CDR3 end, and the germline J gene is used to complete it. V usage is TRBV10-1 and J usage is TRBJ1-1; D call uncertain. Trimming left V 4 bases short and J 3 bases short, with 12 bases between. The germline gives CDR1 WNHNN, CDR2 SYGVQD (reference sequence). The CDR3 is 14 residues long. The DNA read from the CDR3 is TGCGCCAGCAGTGGATTCCCAGGTCACACTGAA. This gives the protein CASSGFPGHTE. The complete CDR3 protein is CASSGFPGHTEAFF.

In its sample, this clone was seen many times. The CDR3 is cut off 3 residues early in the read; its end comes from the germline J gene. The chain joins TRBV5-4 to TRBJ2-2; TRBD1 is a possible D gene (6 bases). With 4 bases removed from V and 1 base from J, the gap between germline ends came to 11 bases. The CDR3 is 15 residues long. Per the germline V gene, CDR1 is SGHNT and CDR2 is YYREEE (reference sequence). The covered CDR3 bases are TGTGCCAGCAGCCTCAGACAGGTGAACACCGGGGAG. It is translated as CASSLRQVNTGE. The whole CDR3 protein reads CASSLRQVNTGELFF.

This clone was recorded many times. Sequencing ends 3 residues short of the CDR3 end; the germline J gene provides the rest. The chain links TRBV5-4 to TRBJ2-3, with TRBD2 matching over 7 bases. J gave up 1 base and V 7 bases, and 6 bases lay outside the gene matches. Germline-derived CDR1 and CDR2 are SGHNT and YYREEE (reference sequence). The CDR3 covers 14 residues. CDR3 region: CASLVGGGTDTQYF. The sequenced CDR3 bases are TGTGCCAGCTTGGTGGGGGGGGGCACAGATACG.

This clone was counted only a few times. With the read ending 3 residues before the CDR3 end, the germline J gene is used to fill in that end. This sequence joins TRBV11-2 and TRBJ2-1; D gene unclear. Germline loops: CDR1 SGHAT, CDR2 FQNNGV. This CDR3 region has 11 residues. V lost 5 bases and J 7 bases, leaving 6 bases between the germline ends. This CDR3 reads CASSVTNEQFF. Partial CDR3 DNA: TGTGCCAGCAGCGTTACTAATGAG.

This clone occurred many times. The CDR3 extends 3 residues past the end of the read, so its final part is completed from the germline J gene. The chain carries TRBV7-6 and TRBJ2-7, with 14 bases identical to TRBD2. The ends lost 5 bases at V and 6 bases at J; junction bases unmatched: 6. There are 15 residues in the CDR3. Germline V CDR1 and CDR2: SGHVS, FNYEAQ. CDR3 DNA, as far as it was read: TGTGCCAGCAGCCGGGGACTAGCGGGGGTAGGCGAG. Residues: CASSRGLAGVGE. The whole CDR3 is CASSRGLAGVGEQYF.

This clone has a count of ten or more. The DNA read from the CDR3 is TGTGCCTGGAGTTCTCGGGACACTGGGTCCGATCCCCGAAGCTCCTACGAG. Its translation: CAWSSRDTGSDPRSSYE. The CDR3, in full, reads CAWSSRDTGSDPRSSYEQYF. V usage is TRBV30 and J usage is TRBJ2-7, with TRBD1 as a possible D gene (6 bases). The read gets to within 3 residues of the CDR3 end, and the germline J gene fills in the rest. This CDR3 is 20 amino acids long. CDR1 GTSNPN and CDR2 SVGIG come from the germline V gene (reference sequence). Trimming stripped 2 bases from V and 0 bases from J, with 29 bases between.

The CDR3 spells CASSYQMNTEAFF. The covered CDR3 bases are TGTGCCAGCAGTTACCAGATGAACACTGAA. The chain links TRBV6-2 or TRBV6-3 to TRBJ1-1; D is unresolved. The observed sequence ends 3 residues before the CDR3 terminus, with the missing tail filled in from the germline J gene. The V gene lost 2 bases and the J gene lost 0 bases, with 4 bases spanning the gap. CDR1 is MNHEY and CDR2 is SVGEGT in the germline V gene. The CDR3 length is 13 residues.

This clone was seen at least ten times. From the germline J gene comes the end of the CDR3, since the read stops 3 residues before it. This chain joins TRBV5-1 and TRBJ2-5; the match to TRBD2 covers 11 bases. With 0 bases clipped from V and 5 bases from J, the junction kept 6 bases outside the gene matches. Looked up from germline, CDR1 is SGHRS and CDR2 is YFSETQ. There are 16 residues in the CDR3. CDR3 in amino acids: CASSLGSSGGMETQYF. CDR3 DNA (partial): TGCGCCAGCAGCTTGGGATCTAGCGGGGGGATGGAGACC.

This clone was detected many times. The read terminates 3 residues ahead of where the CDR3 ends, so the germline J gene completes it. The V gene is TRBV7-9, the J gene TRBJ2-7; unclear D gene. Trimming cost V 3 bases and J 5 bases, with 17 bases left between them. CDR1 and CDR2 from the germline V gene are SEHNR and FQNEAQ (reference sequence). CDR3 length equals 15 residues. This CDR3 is CASSFSNSPRDEQYF. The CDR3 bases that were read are TGTGCCAGCAGCTTCTCTAACTCCCCTCGGGACGAG.

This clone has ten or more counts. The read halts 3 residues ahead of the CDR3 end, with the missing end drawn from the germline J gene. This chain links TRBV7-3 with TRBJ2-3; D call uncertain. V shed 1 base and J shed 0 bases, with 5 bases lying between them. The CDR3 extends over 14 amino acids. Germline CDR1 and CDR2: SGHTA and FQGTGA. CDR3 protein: CASSLRASTDTQYF. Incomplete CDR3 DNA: TGTGCCAGCAGCTTAAGGGCCAGCACAGATACG.

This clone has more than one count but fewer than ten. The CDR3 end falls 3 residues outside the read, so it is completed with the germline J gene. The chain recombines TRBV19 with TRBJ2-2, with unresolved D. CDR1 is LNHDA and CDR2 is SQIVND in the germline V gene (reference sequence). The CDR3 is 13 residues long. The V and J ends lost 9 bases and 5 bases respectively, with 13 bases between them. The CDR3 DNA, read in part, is TGTGCCAGCCGACACAAGAGGACCGGGGAG. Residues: CASRHKRTGE. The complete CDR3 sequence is CASRHKRTGELFF.

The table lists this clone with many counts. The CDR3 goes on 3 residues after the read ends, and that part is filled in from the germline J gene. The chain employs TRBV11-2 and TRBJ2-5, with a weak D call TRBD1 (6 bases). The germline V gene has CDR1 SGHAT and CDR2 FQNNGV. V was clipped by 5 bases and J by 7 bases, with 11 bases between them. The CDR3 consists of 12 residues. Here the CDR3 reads CASSQGRGTQYF. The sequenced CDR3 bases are TGTGCCAGCAGCCAGGGGCGAGGGACC.

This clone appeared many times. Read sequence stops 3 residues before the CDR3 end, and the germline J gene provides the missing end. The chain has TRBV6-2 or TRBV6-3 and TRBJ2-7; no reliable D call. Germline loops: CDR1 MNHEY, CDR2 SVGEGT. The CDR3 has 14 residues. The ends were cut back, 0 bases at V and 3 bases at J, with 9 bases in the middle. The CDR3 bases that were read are TGTGCCAGCAGTTACTCAAACAGAATCTACGAG. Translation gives CASSYSNRIYE. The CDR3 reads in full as CASSYSNRIYEQYF.

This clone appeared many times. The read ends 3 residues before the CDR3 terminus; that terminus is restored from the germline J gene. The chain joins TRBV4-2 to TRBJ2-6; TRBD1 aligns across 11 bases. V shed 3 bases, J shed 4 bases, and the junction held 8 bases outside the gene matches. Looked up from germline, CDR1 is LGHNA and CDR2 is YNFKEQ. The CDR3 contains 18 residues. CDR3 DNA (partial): TGTGCCAGCAGCCACCCCGGACAGGGGGCTGTGGGGGCCAACGTC. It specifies CASSHPGQGAVGANV. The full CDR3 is CASSHPGQGAVGANVLTF.